The T cell receptor beta chain under discussion was sequenced for a study of T cells in Graves' hyperthyroidism and ophthalmopathy. Germline values: CDR1 SGHTA, CDR2 FQGNSA. The CDR3 loop spans 16 amino acids. The junction had 6 bases not matched to a gene; V was cut back by 4 bases and J by 3 bases. Calling Graves' hyperthyroidism stable meant ophthalmopathy did not progress within 18 months. Around 10 ml fresh peripheral blood yielded the PBMCs. Amplified TCR beta CDR3 regions came from RNA transcripts. HTBI primers drove first-round RT-PCR of the TCR CDR3. TCRdb called the multiplex PCR reads again in MiXCR, with one record for every CDR3 protein. The data contain roughly 300,000 distinct CDR3 sequences, around 20% of them singletons.

The clonotype comes from a woman in her forties or fifties with Graves' hyperthyroidism. The sample taken for sequencing was blood. The chain couples TRBV7-2 to TRBJ2-4; 10 bases are shared with TRBD2. CDR3 protein: CASSWRVAGGKNIQYF. In DNA form, the CDR3 reads TGTGCCAGCAGCTGGAGGGTAGCGGGAGGCAAAAACATTCAGTACTTC.